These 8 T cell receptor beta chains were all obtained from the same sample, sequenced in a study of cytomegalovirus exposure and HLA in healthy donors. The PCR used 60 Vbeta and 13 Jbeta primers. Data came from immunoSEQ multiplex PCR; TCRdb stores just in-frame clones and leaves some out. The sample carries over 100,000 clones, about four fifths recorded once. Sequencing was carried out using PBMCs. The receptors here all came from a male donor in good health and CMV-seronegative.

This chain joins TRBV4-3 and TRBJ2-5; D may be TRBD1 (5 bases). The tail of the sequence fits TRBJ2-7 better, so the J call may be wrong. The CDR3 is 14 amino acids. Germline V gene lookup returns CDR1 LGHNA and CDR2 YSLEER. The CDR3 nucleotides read TGCGCCAGCAGCCAAGTTGAAGGGGCGGTCGAGCAGTACTTC. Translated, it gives CASSQVEGAVEQYF.

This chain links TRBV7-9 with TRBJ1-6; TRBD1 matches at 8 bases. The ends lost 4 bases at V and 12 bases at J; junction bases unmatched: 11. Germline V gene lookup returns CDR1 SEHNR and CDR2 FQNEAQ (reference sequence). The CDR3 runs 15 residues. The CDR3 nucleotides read TGTGCCAGCAGCTGGCCGGACAGGGAGGAAGTACCCCTCCACTTT. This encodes CASSWPDREEVPLHF.

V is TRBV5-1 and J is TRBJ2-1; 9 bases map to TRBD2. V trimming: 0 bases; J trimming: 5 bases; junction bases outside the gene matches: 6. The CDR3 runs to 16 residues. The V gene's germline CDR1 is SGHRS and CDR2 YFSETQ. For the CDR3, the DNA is TGCGCCAGCAGCTTGGCCCTAGCGGGGATAAACAATGAGCAGTTCTTC. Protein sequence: CASSLALAGINNEQFF.

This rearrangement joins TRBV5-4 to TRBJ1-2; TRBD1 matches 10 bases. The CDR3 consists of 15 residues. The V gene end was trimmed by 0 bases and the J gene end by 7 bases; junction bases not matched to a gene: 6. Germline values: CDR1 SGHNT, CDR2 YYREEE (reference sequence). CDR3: CASSLAWTGGGGYTF. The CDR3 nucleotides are TGTGCCAGCAGCTTGGCTTGGACAGGGGGTGGTGGCTACACCTTC.

CDR3 sequence reads: CASSASGGAGTGELFF. In nucleotides, the CDR3 is TGTGCCAGCAGCGCTAGTGGGGGGGCCGGAACCGGGGAGCTGTTTTTT. V usage is TRBV7-2 and J usage is TRBJ2-2; D might be TRBD2 (7 bases). Germline V gene data show CDR1 as SGHTA and CDR2 as FQGNSA. The CDR3 contains 16 residues. The V end lost 5 bases, the J end lost 5 bases, and 18 bases lay between the germline ends.

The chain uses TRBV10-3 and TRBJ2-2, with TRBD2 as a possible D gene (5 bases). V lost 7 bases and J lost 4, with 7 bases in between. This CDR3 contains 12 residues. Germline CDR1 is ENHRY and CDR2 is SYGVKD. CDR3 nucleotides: TGTGCCATCACGGGGAGCACCGGGGAGCTGTTTTTT. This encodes CAITGSTGELFF.

The CDR3 is CASSPPVGYGYTF. DNA for the CDR3: TGTGCCAGCAGCCCCCCCGTCGGCTATGGCTACACCTTC. V and J are TRBV4-2 and TRBJ1-2, with unresolved D. Trimming took 4 bases from V and 4 from J, leaving 10 bases between them. Germline V gene sequence: CDR1 LGHNA, CDR2 YNFKEQ. The CDR3 runs to 13 residues.

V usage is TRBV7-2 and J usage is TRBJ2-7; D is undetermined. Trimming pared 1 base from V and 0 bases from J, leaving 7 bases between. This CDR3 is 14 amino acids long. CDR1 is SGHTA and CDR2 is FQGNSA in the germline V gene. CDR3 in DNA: TGTGCCAGCAGCTTAGACGCGTCCTCCTACGAGCAGTACTTC. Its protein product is CASSLDASSYEQYF.